This T cell receptor beta chain appears in the sequencing data of a study of cytomegalovirus exposure and HLA in healthy donors. This PCR relied on a set of 60 Vbeta primers and 13 Jbeta primers. Profiling relied on immunoSEQ multiplex PCR, and the TCRdb table lists in-frame clones only, not all of them. The sample lists about 160,000 clones, 80% to 85% occurring once. This cohort consisted of healthy bone marrow donors. This CDR3 comprises 13 residues. V shed 0 bases and J shed 4 bases, with 6 bases lying between them. The germline V gene has CDR1 SGHDN and CDR2 FVKESK. This chain uses TRBV14 with TRBJ1-2; D gene unclear. This TCR was recovered from a man aged 18-30 years in good health and CMV-seronegative. Input material: PBMCs. The CDR3 bases are TGTGCCAGCAGCCAAGATCACAGCTATGGCTACACCTTC. It translates to CASSQDHSYGYTF.